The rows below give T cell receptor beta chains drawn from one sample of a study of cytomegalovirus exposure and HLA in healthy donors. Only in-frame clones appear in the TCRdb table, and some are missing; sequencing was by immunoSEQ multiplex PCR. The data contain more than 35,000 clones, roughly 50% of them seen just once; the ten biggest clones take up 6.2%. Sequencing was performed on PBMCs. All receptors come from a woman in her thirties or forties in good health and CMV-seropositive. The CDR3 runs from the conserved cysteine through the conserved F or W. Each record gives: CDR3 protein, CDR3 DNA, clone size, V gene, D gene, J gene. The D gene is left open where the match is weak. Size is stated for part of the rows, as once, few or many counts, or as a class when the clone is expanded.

CASSLDRGSEKLFF,TGCGCCAGCAGCTTGGACAGGGGAAGTGAAAAACTGTTTTTT,-,TRBV5-1,TRBD1,TRBJ1-4
CASSEAIGGLGGYTF,TGTGCCAGCAGTGAAGCGATCGGGGGGCTGGGGGGCTACACCTTC,few,TRBV6-1,-,TRBJ1-2
CASKGQGFLQYF,TGTGCCAGTAAGGGACAGGGGTTCCTTCAGTACTTC,-,TRBV6-5,TRBD1,TRBJ2-4
CASSLKVQRSPLHF,TGTGCTAGCAGCTTAAAAGTACAGCGGTCACCCCTCCACTTT,-,TRBV7-7,-,TRBJ1-6
CASSGNYNSPLHF,TGTGCCAGCTCCGGGAACTATAATTCACCCCTCCACTTT,-,TRBV28,-,TRBJ1-6
CASTTLITGELFF,TGTGCCAGCACCACATTAATCACCGGGGAGCTGTTTTTT,few,TRBV4-2,-,TRBJ2-2
CASSLDRPYGYTF,TGTGCCAGCAGCTTAGACAGGCCCTATGGCTACACCTTC,once,TRBV7-2,-,TRBJ1-2
CASSPREGREQFF,TGTGCCAGCAGCCCCCGGGAAGGACGCGAGCAGTTCTTC,few,TRBV7-9,-,TRBJ2-1
CASSVAPSSTDTQYF,TGTGCCAGCAGCGTAGCCCCGTCTAGCACAGATACGCAGTATTTT,few,TRBV9,-,TRBJ2-3
CASSYSSTGPGSPLHF,TGTGCCAGCAGTTACTCTTCGACAGGGCCGGGTTCACCCCTCCACTTT,-,TRBV6-5,TRBD1,TRBJ1-6
CASRTDRAGNTIYF,TGTGCCAGTAGGACCGACAGGGCTGGAAACACCATATATTTT,-,TRBV19,TRBD1,TRBJ1-3
CASSTGQVGYNSPLHF,TGTGCCAGTAGTACTGGACAGGTCGGCTATAATTCACCCCTCCACTTT,-,TRBV19,TRBD1,TRBJ1-6
CASSYSPDRADEQYF,TGTGCCAGCAGTTACTCCCCGGACAGGGCGGACGAGCAGTACTTC,-,TRBV6-5,TRBD1,TRBJ2-7
CASTPGHPLGQYF,TGTGCCAGCACCCCGGGACATCCACTAGGGCAGTACTTC,few,TRBV7-9,-,TRBJ2-7
CASSSGTQGETQYF,TGCGCCAGCAGCTCCGGGACTCAAGGAGAGACCCAGTACTTC,-,TRBV5-1,-,TRBJ2-5
CASSQEVSGYNGELFF,TGTGCCAGCAGCCAAGAGGTATCGGGGTATAACGGGGAGCTGTTTTTT,few,TRBV4-2,-,TRBJ2-2
CASSEGGGQGNEKLFF,TGTGCCAGCAGTGAAGGAGGAGGACAGGGAAATGAAAAACTGTTTTTT,few,TRBV6-1,TRBD1,TRBJ1-4
CASSTIRENNQPQHF,TGTGCCAGTAGTACCATACGGGAAAACAATCAGCCCCAGCATTTT,few,TRBV19,-,TRBJ1-5
CASALIRTGPQHF,TGTGCCAGCGCCCTCATCAGGACTGGACCCCAGCATTTT,-,TRBV6-5,-,TRBJ1-5
CASNNGGLGNTIYF,TGTGCCAGCAATAACGGCGGGCTTGGAAACACCATATATTTT,few,TRBV25-1,-,TRBJ1-3
CAISIDRNSYNEQFF,TGTGCCATCTCCATCGACAGGAACTCCTACAATGAGCAGTTCTTC,once,TRBV6-1,-,TRBJ2-1
CAISPGQPSSGNTIYF,TGTGCCATCAGCCCGGGACAGCCGAGCTCTGGAAACACCATATATTTT,few,TRBV10-3,TRBD1,TRBJ1-3
CASSLGQGAIAFF,TGTGCCAGCAGTTTAGGACAGGGGGCGATAGCTTTCTTT,-,TRBV28,TRBD1,TRBJ1-1
CASSLSRADTQYF,TGTGCCAGCAGCTTATCCCGCGCGGATACGCAGTATTTT,-,TRBV11-3,-,TRBJ2-3